This T cell receptor (beta chain) was retrieved from a study of T cell responses to AZD1222 COVID-19 vaccine. Germline V gene sequence: CDR1 LGHDT, CDR2 YNNKEL (reference sequence). V lost 0 bases to trimming and J lost 0 bases, with 12 bases between them. CDR3 length equals 16 residues. The table came from immunoSEQ multiplex PCR; TCRdb's copy has only in-frame clones and leaves some out. The sample lists about 160,000 clones, roughly 90% occurring once. The chain is built from TRBV3-1 (or the pseudogene TRBV3-2) and TRBJ2-7; D gene unclear. The TCR comes from an adult who received the AZD1222 COVID-19 vaccine. Sequenced material: peripheral blood, taken 28 days after the second AZD1222 dose. CDR3 sequence reads: CASSQERAGRSYEQYF. CDR3 DNA sequence: TGTGCCAGCAGCCAAGAACGGGCAGGACGCTCCTACGAGCAGTACTTC.